The clone carrying this T cell receptor beta chain was seen ten or more times. With 10-nucleotide random UMIs, 5'RACE was used to make the cDNA. TCRdb re-analysed the 5' RACE reads in MiXCR, keeping a single row per CDR3 protein. This table holds about 59,000 distinct CDR3 sequences, about 25% found once. Germline values: CDR1 MNHNY, CDR2 SVGAGI (reference sequence). CDR3 length equals 15 residues. Trimming took 7 bases from V and 2 from J, leaving 17 bases between them. This sample stems from a study of neurological immune-mediated disorders. Time point reported: technical triplicate 2. Libraries used 2 million unsorted PBMCs kept frozen in RNAlater.

The chain links TRBV6-6 to TRBJ1-2, with D possibly matching TRBD1 (5 bases). The receptor was isolated from a man aged 55 to 70 with HTLV-1-associated myelopathy (HAM/TSP). Sequenced: PBMCs. This CDR3 reads CASTSPGEPNYGYTF. CDR3 nucleotide sequence: TGTGCCAGCACCTCACCGGGGGAACCGAACTATGGCTACACCTTC.